This is a list of T cell receptor beta chains from one sample in a study of human T cells and chemical hapten exposure. TCRdb reanalysed the RACE reads using MiXCR and keeps one entry per CDR3 protein. The table lists roughly 60,000 distinct CDR3 sequences, approximately 6.7% of them singletons. The sequencing used whole blood, collected in connection with sensitization to the hapten diphenylcyclopropenone (DPC). Receptors were obtained from a woman younger than 45 with alopecia areata. Some clones in this sample may be carry-over from other donors' samples. Both conserved end residues are part of each CDR3. Each record gives: clone size, V gene, D gene, J gene, CDR3 DNA, CDR3 protein. A D gene is named only where the DNA matches it firmly. Rows may omit the clone size; those that give it use once, few, many or a size class.

>few|TRBV7-3|TRBD1|TRBJ2-2
TGTGCCAGCAGCTCCACCGGGACAGGGATTAACACCGGGGAGCTGTTTTTT
CASSSTGTGINTGELFF
>.|TRBV29-1|.|TRBJ1-2
TGCAGCGTTGAAGATCTCAAGATTAACTATGGCTACACCTTC
CSVEDLKINYGYTF
>many|TRBV9|.|TRBJ2-1
TGTGCCAGCAGCGTAAAGGGCCTGGGGAATGAGCAGTTCTTC
CASSVKGLGNEQFF
>few|TRBV6-5|TRBD1|TRBJ1-6
TGTGCCAGCTCTCGTCTGCTACAGGGGGCGAATAATTCACCCCTCCACTTT
CASSRLLQGANNSPLHF
>few|TRBV1|.|TRBJ2-3
TGCACCAGCAGCCAAGATCCACAGTTAAGCACAGATACGCAGTATTTT
CTSSQDPQLSTDTQYF
>many|TRBV12-3/TRBV12-4|.|TRBJ2-4
TGTGCCAGCAGTTTGCCCACTCTAGCCAAAAACATTCAGTACTTC
CASSLPTLAKNIQYF
>.|TRBV6-5|.|TRBJ2-7
TGTGCCAGCAGTCCGGGGGATTACGAGCAGTACTTC
CASSPGDYEQYF
>few|TRBV6-2/TRBV6-3|.|TRBJ1-5
TGTGCCAGCAAACACCAGGGAGGCAGTAATCAGCCCCAGCATTTT
CASKHQGGSNQPQHF
>few|TRBV14|TRBD1|TRBJ1-1
TGTGCCAGCAGCCACCTTATGACAGGGACCTCTGGTGCTGAAGCTTTCTTT
CASSHLMTGTSGAEAFF
>.|TRBV6-6|TRBD2|TRBJ2-2
TGTGCCAGCAGACCGATTCAAGGACTAGCGGGAGGAGGGCAGAGCACCGGGGAGCTGTTTTTT
CASRPIQGLAGGGQSTGELFF
>many|TRBV5-5|.|TRBJ2-3
TGTGCCAGCAGGGGGCCTAGCACAGATACGCAGTATTTT
CASRGPSTDTQYF
>few|TRBV7-2|.|TRBJ2-1
TGTGCCAGCAGCCGGAGCGACCTTAGCGTCAATGAGCAGTTCTTC
CASSRSDLSVNEQFF
>few|TRBV6-2/TRBV6-3|TRBD2|TRBJ2-1
TGTGCCAGCCGCTCTAGCGGGGGGGCCTCTGAGCAGTTCTTC
CASRSSGGASEQFF
>many|TRBV7-2|TRBD2|TRBJ2-1
TGTGCCAGCAGCCCACGGCGTAGCGGGGGGACTGAGCAGTTCTTC
CASSPRRSGGTEQFF
>many|TRBV29-1|.|TRBJ1-1
TGCAGCGTTGCCCAGGGAGACACTGAAGCTTTCTTT
CSVAQGDTEAFF
>many|TRBV7-2|.|TRBJ2-5
TGTGCCAGCAGCTTAGTGTGGGGGGCCGGGGAGACCCAGTACTTC
CASSLVWGAGETQYF
>many|TRBV7-9|TRBD2|TRBJ2-1
TGTGCCAGCACCGAGTCGGGAGGAGGTGGCAGGGTGTATAATGAGCAGTTCTTC
CASTESGGGGRVYNEQFF
>many|TRBV7-9|.|TRBJ1-1
TGTGCCAGCAGCGATCAGACGAACACTGAAGCTTTCTTT
CASSDQTNTEAFF
>few|TRBV6-5|.|TRBJ1-6
TGTGCCAGCAGAGAGACAGTATATAATTCACCCCTCCACTTT
CASRETVYNSPLHF
>many|TRBV4-2|TRBD2|TRBJ2-1
TGTGCCAGCAGCCAAAAAGGGACTAGCGGGGGCAATGAGCAGTTCTTC
CASSQKGTSGGNEQFF
>many|TRBV4-1|.|TRBJ1-4
TGCGCCAGCAGCCTCCGTCGAGGGTTAGCTAATGAAAAACTGTTTTTT
CASSLRRGLANEKLFF
>many|TRBV30|.|TRBJ2-5
TGTGCCTGGAGTTATGACAGTACACAAGAGACCCAGTACTTC
CAWSYDSTQETQYF
>many|TRBV2|.|TRBJ2-7
TGTGCCAGCAGGAACGGAGGGTTGAATTACGAGCAGTACTTC
CASRNGGLNYEQYF
>many|TRBV29-1|.|TRBJ2-5
TGCAGCGTTTGTGGACAGCCCCAAGAGACCCAGTACTTC
CSVCGQPQETQYF
>many|TRBV7-2|.|TRBJ1-1
TGTGCCAGCAGCTTAGACAATTATGGCACTGAAGCTTTCTTT
CASSLDNYGTEAFF
>many|TRBV19|.|TRBJ2-7
TGTGCCAGTAGTTGGAGCAAGAGCTCCTACGAGCAGTACTTC
CASSWSKSSYEQYF
>few|TRBV12-5|.|TRBJ2-7
TGTGCTAGTGGCAGTCTCGGGTCGTCCTACGAGCAGTACTTC
CASGSLGSSYEQYF
>many|TRBV6-6|TRBD1|TRBJ1-1
TGTGCCAGCAGTCCTAGGGGGCCTGAAGCTTTCTTT
CASSPRGPEAFF
>many|TRBV2|.|TRBJ1-4
TGTGCCAGCAGTGGGGACGCCGCGGGGCTGTTTTTT
CASSGDAAGLFF